The entry that follows covers one TCR beta chain sequence. This record comes from a study of blood T cell repertoires in COVID-19. This CDR3 is 16 amino acids long. The trim removed 2 bases at V and 4 bases at J, leaving 5 bases unmatched. Germline V gives CDR1 MNHEY, CDR2 SVGEGT. Only in-frame clones appear in the TCRdb table, and some are missing; sequencing was by immunoSEQ multiplex PCR. The profile shows 300,000 to 450,000 clones, about 88% of them singletons. What the recovered Cohort 3 donors had was two negative PCRs, clearance, or symptom resolution. The TCR originated in a woman aged 18-30 years who had recovered from COVID-19. The chain is built from TRBV6-2 or TRBV6-3 and TRBJ1-5; 10 positions match TRBD1. Sequencing was done on a sample of PBMCs or T cells enriched from blood (not recorded which). The CDR3 DNA reads TGTGCCAGCAGTTACCCCGACAGGGGGCTTAATCAGCCCCAGCATTTT. Its translation is CASSYPDRGLNQPQHF.